This TCR beta chain is from a study of blood T cell repertoires in COVID-19. Looking at the study overall: Samples representing acute and convalescent COVID-19 were sourced from the United States, Italy and Spain. The cDNA or gDNA used as material had been derived from T cells, B-cell-depleted T cells, or PBMCs.

Germline CDR1 SNHLY, CDR2 FYNNEI. The CDR3 is 14 residues long. The junction had 2 bases not matched to a gene; V was cut back by 6 bases and J by 3 bases. Authors' data handling: Amplified reference gene primers provided the basis for estimating nucleated cell counts. TCRdb keeps only in-frame clones here, not all; method: immunoSEQ multiplex PCR. The D gene and trimming were derived from the DNA, and the V and J assignments and clone size from that table. Seen here are 150,000 or so clones, 80% to 90% observed once, and the top ten hold less than 2%. The specimen was peripheral blood. This sequence joins TRBV2 and TRBJ2-3, with TRBD2 matching over 11 bases. The TCR was taken from a woman aged 55-75 years with acute or convalescent COVID-19. CDR3 protein: CASSRLAGTDTQYF. The CDR3 DNA reads as TGTGCCAGCAGCCGACTAGCGGGGACAGATACGCAGTATTTT.